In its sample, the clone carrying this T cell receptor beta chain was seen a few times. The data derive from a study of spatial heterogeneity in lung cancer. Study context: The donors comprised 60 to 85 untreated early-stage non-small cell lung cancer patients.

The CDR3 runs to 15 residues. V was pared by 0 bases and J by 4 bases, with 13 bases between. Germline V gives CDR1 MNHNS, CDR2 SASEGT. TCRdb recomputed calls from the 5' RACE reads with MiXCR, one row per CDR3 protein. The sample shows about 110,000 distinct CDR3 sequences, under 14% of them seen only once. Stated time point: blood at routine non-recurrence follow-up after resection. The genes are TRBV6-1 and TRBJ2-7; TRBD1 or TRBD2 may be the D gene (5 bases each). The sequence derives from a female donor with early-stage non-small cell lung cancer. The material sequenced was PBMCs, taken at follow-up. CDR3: CASSEAVGAYYEQYV. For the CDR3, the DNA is TGTGCCAGCAGTGAAGCCGTCGGGGCATATTACGAGCAGTACGTC.